The sequence of this T cell receptor beta chain was determined in a study of PD-1 blockade in mismatch repair-deficient tumors. Study at large: Enrolled about 2012-2016, patients had progressing, pretreated mismatch repair-deficient cancers of about a dozen types.

On this clone: The antigen remains unidentified.

Germline V lookup: CDR1 SQVTM, CDR2 ANQGSEA. The V segment lost 1 base and the J segment 4 bases; nucleotides outside the gene matches: 8. This CDR3 is built from 15 residues. Method: immunoSEQ multiplex PCR; TCRdb's copy keeps in-frame clones and lacks some. This sample has around 120,000 clones; 85% to 90% occur once, and the top ten carry approximately 13%. Mismatch repair deficiency was confirmed in all patients, by PCR or immunohistochemistry. TCRs were sequenced from a few patients responding to pembrolizumab. Overall study findings and caveats: Tumor-resident clones, often undetectable pretreatment in blood, expanded then contracted after pembrolizumab.

This receptor was taken from an adult with mismatch repair-deficient cancer. The chain employs TRBV29-1 and TRBJ2-7, with TRBD1 matching over 9 bases. The sample here was peripheral blood, taken 44 weeks after starting pembrolizumab. The CDR3 sequence is CSVEGKQGARYEQYF. The CDR3 nucleotides read TGCAGCGTTGAAGGAAAACAGGGGGCTAGGTACGAGCAGTACTTC.